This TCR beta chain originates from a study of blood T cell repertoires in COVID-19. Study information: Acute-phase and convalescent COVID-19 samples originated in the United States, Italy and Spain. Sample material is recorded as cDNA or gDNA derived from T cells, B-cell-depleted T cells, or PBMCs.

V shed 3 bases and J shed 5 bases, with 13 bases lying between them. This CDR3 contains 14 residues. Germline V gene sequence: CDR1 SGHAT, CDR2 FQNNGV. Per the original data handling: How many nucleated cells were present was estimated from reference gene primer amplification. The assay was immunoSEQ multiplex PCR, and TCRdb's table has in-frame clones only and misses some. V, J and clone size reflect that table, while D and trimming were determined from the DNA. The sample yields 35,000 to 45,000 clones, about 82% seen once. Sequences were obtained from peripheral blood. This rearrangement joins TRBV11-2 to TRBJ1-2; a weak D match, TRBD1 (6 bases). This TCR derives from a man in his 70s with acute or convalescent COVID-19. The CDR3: CASSFSTGHYGYTF. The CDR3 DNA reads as TGTGCCAGCAGCTTTTCGACAGGACATTATGGCTACACCTTC.